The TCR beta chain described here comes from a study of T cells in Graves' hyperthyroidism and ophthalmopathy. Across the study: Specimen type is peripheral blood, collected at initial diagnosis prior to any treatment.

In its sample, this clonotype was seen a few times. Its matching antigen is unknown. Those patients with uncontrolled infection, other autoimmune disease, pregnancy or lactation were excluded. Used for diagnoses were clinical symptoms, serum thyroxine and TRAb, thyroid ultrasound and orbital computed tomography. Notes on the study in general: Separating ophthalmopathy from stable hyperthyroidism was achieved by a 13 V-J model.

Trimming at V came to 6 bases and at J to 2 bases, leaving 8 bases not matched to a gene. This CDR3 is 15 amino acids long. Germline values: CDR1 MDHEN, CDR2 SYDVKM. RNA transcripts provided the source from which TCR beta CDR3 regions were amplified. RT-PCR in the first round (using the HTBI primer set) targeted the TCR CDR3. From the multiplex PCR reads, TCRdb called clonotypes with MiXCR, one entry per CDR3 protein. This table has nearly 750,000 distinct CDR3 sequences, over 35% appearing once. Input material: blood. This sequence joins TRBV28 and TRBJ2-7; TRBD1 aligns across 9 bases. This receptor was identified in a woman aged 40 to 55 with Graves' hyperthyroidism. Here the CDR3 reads CASRVPGTGPYEQYF. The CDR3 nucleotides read TGTGCCAGCAGAGTTCCCGGGACAGGGCCCTACGAGCAGTACTTC.